In this sample, the clone carrying this T cell receptor (beta chain) turned up many times. No antigen is known for it. The team produced cDNA through 5'RACE using 10-nucleotide random UMIs. Using its own MiXCR run on the 5' RACE reads, TCRdb lists one record per CDR3 protein. This sample yields more than 50,000 distinct CDR3 sequences, of which around 10% are seen a single time; about 1.7% belongs to the top ten. The entry originates in a study of neurological immune-mediated disorders. Study-wide results and caveats: There were no CDR3 amino acid sequences shared by expanded clones across subjects, a result suggesting private repertoires in all groups.

Trimming removed 3 bases from V and 3 bases from J; junction bases left unmatched: 3. Germline CDR1 reads SGHRS; CDR2 reads YFSETQ. The CDR3 is 13 residues long. Sequenced input: PBMCs. The rearrangement links TRBV5-1 to TRBJ2-7; 7 nucleotides align to TRBD1. This clonotype was sampled from a man between 60 and 75 years old in good health. DNA of the CDR3: TGCGCCAGCAGCTCAACAGGGGACTACGAGCAGTACTTC. Translating it yields CASSSTGDYEQYF.